These 23 T cell receptor beta chains share one sample of origin, sequenced in a study of T cell responses to AZD1222 COVID-19 vaccine. Sequencing used immunoSEQ multiplex PCR; TCRdb keeps in-frame clones, though not all of them. The table has approximately 67,000 clones, around four fifths seen once. The input for sequencing was peripheral blood, taken on day 0 of AZD1222 vaccination. These receptors all stem from an adult in good health.

The chain couples TRBV30 to TRBJ1-1; tentatively, D is TRBD1 (6 bases). Trimming pared 8 bases from V and 6 bases from J, leaving 22 bases between. This CDR3 comprises 14 residues. Germline assignment: CDR1 GTSNPN and CDR2 SVGIG (reference sequence). The CDR3 bases are TGTGCCCAAAAGGGTTGGGCAGGGGTCGCTGAAGCTTTCTTT. Protein: CAQKGWAGVAEAFF.

This chain links TRBV7-8 with TRBJ2-1, with D uncertain. With 3 bases removed from V and 5 bases from J, the gap between germline ends came to 11 bases. This CDR3 spans 14 amino acids. The V gene's germline CDR1 is SGHVS and CDR2 FQNEAQ. The DNA for the CDR3 is TGTGCCAGCAGCTTCAGGATTCCTAACAATGAGCAGTTCTTC. It translates to CASSFRIPNNEQFF.

This clone was counted a single time. The J gene is TRBJ2-6, the V gene TRBV5-4; D is perhaps TRBD2 (7 bases). CDR3 length: 19 amino acids. With 8 bases removed from V and 1 base from J, the gap between germline ends came to 25 bases. Germline CDR1 reads SGHNT; CDR2 reads YYREEE (reference sequence). The CDR3 sequence: CASSGWGGVSSSGANVLTF. DNA for the CDR3: TGTGCCAGTTCTGGATGGGGGGGCGTTTCATCTTCTGGGGCCAACGTCCTGACTTTC.

The rearrangement joins TRBV19 to TRBJ2-7; 9 bases align to TRBD2. CDR3 size: 13 residues. V gave up 5 bases and J gave up 5 bases; unmatched junction bases: 4. Germline-derived CDR1 and CDR2 are LNHDA and SQIVND (reference sequence). CDR3: CASSWTSVNEQYF. DNA for the CDR3: TGTGCCAGTAGTTGGACTAGCGTCAACGAGCAGTACTTC. The full variable domain, in which reference TRBV19 and TRBJ2-7 provide the parts outside the CDR3, is DGGITQSPKYLFRKEGQNVTLSCEQNLNHDAMYWYRQDPGQGLRLIYYSQIVNDFQKGDIAEGYSVSREKKESFPLTVTSAQKNPTAFYLCASSWTSVNEQYFGPGTRLTVT.

V and J are TRBV28 and TRBJ1-1; 8 bases line up with TRBD1. The CDR3 runs 14 residues. V was clipped by 7 bases and J by 0 bases; unmatched bases: 4. CDR1 is MDHEN, CDR2 SYDVKM, per germline. CDR3 nucleotide sequence: TGTGCCAGCACCATGGACAGGGTGAACACTGAAGCTTTCTTT. This encodes CASTMDRVNTEAFF.

The rearrangement joins TRBV7-7 to TRBJ2-1, with D perhaps matching TRBD2 (5 bases). Germline CDR1 SSHAT, CDR2 FNYEAQ (reference sequence). The CDR3 sequence is 15 residues long. Trimming shortened V by 5 bases and J by 0 bases, and 11 bases separated the two germline ends. CDR3 in amino acids: CASSPSGSSYNEQFF. The CDR3 nucleotides are TGTGCCAGCAGCCCGTCGGGGAGCTCCTACAATGAGCAGTTCTTC.

The rearrangement uses TRBV12-3 or TRBV12-4 and TRBJ2-2, with no clear D. CDR3 size: 11 residues. V lost 7 bases to trimming and J lost 6 bases, with 6 bases between them. In DNA form, the CDR3 reads TGTGCCAGCACCAGATCCGGGGAGCTGTTTTTT. It translates to CASTRSGELFF.

The chain carries TRBV4-3 and TRBJ1-2; TRBD1 agrees at 7 bases. There are 14 residues in the CDR3. From germline, CDR1 is LGHNA and CDR2 YSLEER. The V and J ends lost 3 bases and 4 bases, in that order; junction bases with no gene match: 5. Here the CDR3 reads CASSQTGSGYGYTF. As DNA, the CDR3 is TGCGCCAGCAGCCAGACAGGGTCCGGCTATGGCTACACCTTC.

V usage is TRBV24-1 and J usage is TRBJ1-2; TRBD1 is a possible D gene (5 bases). The CDR3 is 14 residues long. The germline V gene encodes CDR1 KGHDR and CDR2 SFDVKD. V shed 7 bases and J shed 5 bases, with 16 bases lying between them. The CDR3 DNA follows: TGTGCCACCAGCGATGGGGCCGGGACGTATGGCTACACCTTC. Translating gives CATSDGAGTYGYTF.

The genes are TRBV10-3 and TRBJ1-3, with D hard to call. This CDR3 has 13 residues. From germline, CDR1 is ENHRY and CDR2 SYGVKD. Trimming took 4 bases from V and 0 from J, leaving 4 bases between them. The CDR3 DNA sequence: TGTGCCATCAGTGGGAGCTCTGGAAACACCATATATTTT. Encoded protein: CAISGSSGNTIYF.

This clone was observed a handful of times. The gene calls are TRBV10-2 and TRBJ1-2; D is unclear. This CDR3 contains 12 residues. From germline, CDR1 is WSHSY and CDR2 SAAADI. V dropped 3 bases and J dropped 5 bases, with 7 bases sitting between them. This CDR3 is CASSDGRYGYTF. The CDR3 DNA is TGCGCCAGCAGTGACGGACGGTATGGCTACACCTTC.

This CDR3 is CASSVAGADYNEQFF. The CDR3 bases are TGCGCCAGCAGTGTAGCGGGAGCAGACTACAATGAGCAGTTCTTC. V gene TRBV10-1 combines with J gene TRBJ2-1; 9 bases fit TRBD2. The CDR3 has 15 residues. Trimming at V came to 4 bases and at J to 3 bases, leaving 4 bases not matched to a gene. Germline CDR1 and CDR2: WNHNN and SYGVQD (reference sequence).

This rearrangement joins TRBV7-2 to TRBJ2-3; 7 bases line up with TRBD2. CDR1 and CDR2 from the germline V gene are SGHTA and FQGNSA. The ends lost 2 bases at V and 2 bases at J; junction bases unmatched: 10. The CDR3 extends over 17 amino acids. CDR3 bases: TGTGCCAGCAGCTTAACCCCGACTAGCCCCTACACAGATACGCAGTATTTT. Residues: CASSLTPTSPYTDTQYF.

V is TRBV4-1 and J is TRBJ2-1, with 8 bases matching TRBD2. After removal of 2 bases from V and 6 bases from J, the junction contained 6 bases not matched to a gene. The CDR3 consists of 15 residues. The V gene's germline CDR1 is MGHRA and CDR2 YSYEKL. The CDR3 DNA reads TGCGCCAGCAGCCAAAAGTCTAGCGGGTTCAATGAGCAGTTCTTC. It yields the protein CASSQKSSGFNEQFF.

This chain joins TRBV3-1 (or the pseudogene TRBV3-2) and TRBJ1-5; 7 bases agree with TRBD1. The CDR3 loop spans 17 amino acids. Trimming at V came to 1 base and at J to 2 bases, leaving 8 bases not matched to a gene. Germline V gene sequence: CDR1 LGHDT, CDR2 YNNKEL (reference sequence). CDR3 bases: TGTGCCAGCAGCCAAGGGCCCAGTGGGACAGGCAATCAGCCCCAGCATTTT. It translates to CASSQGPSGTGNQPQHF.

V gene TRBV4-2 combines with J gene TRBJ1-6; 7 positions match TRBD1. Germline V lookup: CDR1 LGHNA, CDR2 YNFKEQ. The V gene end was trimmed by 0 bases and the J gene end by 13 bases; junction bases not matched to a gene: 3. The CDR3 covers 13 residues. The CDR3 nucleotides are TGTGCCAGCAGCCAAGAAAGGGGGCTTCCCCTCCACTTT. Its protein product is CASSQERGLPLHF.

This clone was observed once. The J gene is TRBJ2-7, the V gene TRBV7-9; 10 bases align to TRBD1. Germline V gene lookup returns CDR1 SEHNR and CDR2 FQNEAQ (reference sequence). This CDR3 has 15 residues. The ends lost 5 bases at V and 5 bases at J; junction bases unmatched: 9. CDR3 sequence (DNA): TGTGCCAGCAGCCAGGCGGGACAGGGGAGCAACGAGCAGTACTTC. Amino acids: CASSQAGQGSNEQYF.

This chain uses TRBV2 with TRBJ2-1, with D tentatively TRBD2 (6 bases). Germline values: CDR1 SNHLY, CDR2 FYNNEI. This CDR3 comprises 13 residues. V was pared by 8 bases and J by 2 bases, with 10 bases between. The CDR3 here is CASAGSPYNEQFF. CDR3 in DNA: TGTGCCAGCGCCGGGAGTCCCTACAATGAGCAGTTCTTC. Combining the CDR3 with reference TRBV2 and TRBJ2-1 gives the whole variable domain EPEVTQTPSHQVTQMGQEVILRCVPISNHLYFYWYRQILGQKVEFLVSFYNNEISEKSEIFDDQFSVERPDGSNFTLKIRSTKLEDSAMYFCASAGSPYNEQFFGPGTRLTVL.

V is TRBV10-3 and J is TRBJ1-5; D is unresolved. V lost 4 bases and J lost 5, with 9 bases in between. This CDR3 is built from 13 residues. CDR1 and CDR2 from the germline V gene are ENHRY and SYGVKD. This CDR3 reads CAISGGTHQPQHF. CDR3 in DNA: TGTGCCATCAGTGGAGGTACCCATCAGCCCCAGCATTTT.

The chain joins TRBV15 to TRBJ1-2, with D unclear. The ends were cut back, 0 bases at V and 2 bases at J, with 7 bases in the middle. The V gene's germline CDR1 is LNHNV and CDR2 YYDKDF (reference sequence). The CDR3 is made up of 14 amino acids. CDR3 loop: CATSRDSVNYGYTF. The CDR3, as DNA: TGTGCCACCAGCAGAGATTCCGTGAACTATGGCTACACCTTC.

The chain uses TRBV7-9 and TRBJ1-5; 8 bases align to TRBD1. J lost 6 bases, V lost 3 bases, and 7 bases had no gene match. CDR1 is SEHNR and CDR2 is FQNEAQ in the germline V gene (reference sequence). The CDR3 extends over 15 amino acids. The CDR3 coding sequence is TGTGCCAGCAGCTTCGCTACAGGGGGTGGTCAGCCCCAGCATTTT. Translated: CASSFATGGGQPQHF.

This chain links TRBV7-3 with TRBJ1-1; D might be TRBD1 (5 bases). V gave up 5 bases and J gave up 1 base, with 11 bases separating them. Per germline, CDR1 SGHTA and CDR2 FQGTGA. The length of the CDR3 is 14 residues. The CDR3: CASSDTDRNTEAFF. Written as DNA, the CDR3 is TGTGCCAGCAGCGACACTGACAGGAACACTGAAGCTTTCTTT.

The chain recombines TRBV19 with TRBJ1-1; perhaps TRBD1 as D (5 bases). Trimming shortened V by 7 bases and J by 10 bases, and 16 bases separated the two germline ends. This CDR3 region has 12 residues. Germline loops: CDR1 LNHDA, CDR2 SQIVND (reference sequence). The DNA of the CDR3 is TGTGCCAGTAATCAGGACATTCAGAGAGCTTTCTTT. Translation gives CASNQDIQRAFF.